One and the same sample provided the 28 T cell receptor beta chains below, sequenced in a study of T cells in Graves' hyperthyroidism and ophthalmopathy. RNA transcripts were the template for amplifying TCR beta CDR3 regions. HTBI primers were the set used in a first-round RT-PCR of the TCR CDR3. Using its own MiXCR run on the multiplex PCR reads, TCRdb lists one record per CDR3 protein. This sample has roughly 240,000 distinct CDR3 sequences, with 16% found just once. The sequencing sample was made of blood. These receptors were obtained from a woman aged 18 to 35 with Graves' ophthalmopathy.

This clonotype was seen once. The chain uses TRBV12-3 or TRBV12-4 and TRBJ1-5; D is uncertain. CDR3 length equals 14 residues. Between the trimmed V and J ends, which lost 5 bases and 0 bases, there was a span of 8 bases. This chain's CDR3 is CASSLGLSNQPQHF. The CDR3 nucleotides are TGTGCCAGCAGTCTCGGACTTAGCAATCAGCCCCAGCATTTT.

This clonotype has a handful of counts. The CDR3 is CSAKEESSYNSPLHF. The CDR3 DNA reads TGCAGTGCTAAGGAGGAAAGCTCCTATAATTCACCCCTCCACTTT. The rearrangement links TRBV20-1 to TRBJ1-6; D unclear. The CDR3 runs 15 residues. CDR1 and CDR2 (germline): DFQATT, SNEGSKA (reference sequence). Trimming took off 4 bases at V and 0 bases at J, with 10 bases between the two ends.

The table lists this clonotype with many counts. The V gene is TRBV19, the J gene TRBJ1-5; 7 bases are a match to TRBD1. This CDR3 region has 19 residues. The V segment lost 5 bases and the J segment 3 bases; nucleotides outside the gene matches: 19. CDR1 and CDR2 (germline): LNHDA, SQIVND (reference sequence). The CDR3 here is CASSSWTGGAVLPNQPQHF. The CDR3 region has the DNA TGTGCCAGTAGTTCATGGACAGGAGGCGCGGTTCTACCCAATCAGCCCCAGCATTTT.

In this sample, this clonotype turned up many times. The genes are TRBV10-3 and TRBJ1-4, with D uncertain. Germline CDR1 ENHRY, CDR2 SYGVKD. The V gene lost 2 bases and the J gene lost 3 bases, with 13 bases spanning the gap. The CDR3 contains 16 residues. The CDR3 coding sequence is TGTGCCATCAGTGAGGACTCCCGTGGAGCTAATGAAAAACTGTTTTTT. Its protein product is CAISEDSRGANEKLFF.

This clonotype appeared a few times. It may be a read error: a sequence one base away is much more abundant. The gene calls are TRBV2 and TRBJ1-6; weak D call: TRBD1 (5 bases). The germline gives CDR1 SNHLY, CDR2 FYNNEI. This CDR3 comprises 13 residues. Deletions cut 11 bases from V and 7 bases from J, with 15 bases between. This CDR3 is CAGQPEGNSPLHF. CDR3 DNA sequence: TGTGCCGGTCAACCGGAGGGGAATTCACCCCTCCACTTT.

This clonotype has a count of ten or more. The J gene is TRBJ2-3, the V gene TRBV7-2; no reliable D call. CDR1 SGHTA and CDR2 FQGNSA come from the germline V gene. Trimming removed 1 base from V and 2 bases from J, with 7 bases in between. The CDR3 sequence is 14 residues long. The CDR3 sequence is CASSLEPYTDTQYF. The CDR3 coding sequence is TGTGCCAGCAGCTTAGAGCCCTACACAGATACGCAGTATTTT.

V and J are TRBV20-1 and TRBJ1-5, with 11 bases aligning to TRBD1. The junction had 4 bases not matched to a gene; V was cut back by 5 bases and J by 4 bases. Germline V gene lookup returns CDR1 DFQATT and CDR2 SNEGSKA (reference sequence). The CDR3 has 14 amino acids. Here the CDR3 DNA reads TGCAGTGCTTCCGGGACAGGGGGGAATCAGCCCCAGCATTTT. Protein: CSASGTGGNQPQHF.

This clonotype occurred many times. This chain joins TRBV20-1 and TRBJ2-2, with 11 bases that match TRBD1. Germline loops: CDR1 DFQATT, CDR2 SNEGSKA (reference sequence). V was clipped by 3 bases and J by 8 bases; unmatched bases: 5. CDR3 length: 14 residues. The CDR3 coding sequence is TGCAGTGCTAGTGGGACAGGGGGAGGGGGGGAGCTGTTTTTT. Amino acids: CSASGTGGGGELFF.

Concerning this clonotype itself: A much larger clone sits a single nucleotide away, making a read error possible. This chain's CDR3 is CASSLTSGADTKYF. CDR3 sequence (DNA): TGTGCCAGCAGTCTTACTAGCGGGGCCGATACGAAGTATTTT. The V call is TRBV3-1, the J call TRBJ2-3, with 10 bases that match TRBD2. Germline V CDR1 and CDR2: LGHDT, YNNKEL (reference sequence). This CDR3 region has 14 residues.

This clonotype was recorded at least ten times. The chain uses TRBV10-3 and TRBJ1-1; the D gene is possibly TRBD1 (5 bases). Germline CDR1 and CDR2: ENHRY and SYGVKD. The CDR3 spans 16 residues. V was pared by 0 bases and J by 1 base, with 12 bases between. The CDR3: CAISESRARGNTEAFF. For the CDR3, the DNA is TGTGCCATCAGTGAGTCGCGGGCGAGGGGGAACACTGAAGCTTTCTTT.

The table lists this clonotype with many counts. The rearrangement joins TRBV2 to TRBJ1-5; 7 bases align to TRBD1. In germline, CDR1 is SNHLY, CDR2 FYNNEI. Trimming took 7 bases from V and 4 from J; bases not matched to a gene: 10. This CDR3 comprises 15 residues. The CDR3 protein is CASKGDRAGNQPQHF. The DNA for the CDR3 is TGTGCCAGCAAAGGAGACAGGGCTGGGAATCAGCCCCAGCATTTT.

At least ten counts were recorded for this clonotype. The chain has TRBV11-3 and TRBJ2-7; D remains unclear. V lost 2 bases and J lost 12, with 14 bases in between. The length of the CDR3 is 12 residues. Germline assignment: CDR1 SGHNT and CDR2 YENEEA. CDR3 residues: CASSLLPCVMYF. The CDR3, as DNA: TGTGCCAGCAGCTTACTACCCTGCGTGATGTACTTC.

The V gene is TRBV10-2, the J gene TRBJ2-7; TRBD1 matches 7 bases. The junction had 4 bases not matched to a gene; V was cut back by 5 bases and J by 0 bases. The CDR3 length is 14 residues. Germline V gene data show CDR1 as WSHSY and CDR2 as SAAADI. The CDR3 nucleotides are TGCGCCAGCAGTACCGGGACAGACTCCTACGAGCAGTACTTC. It specifies CASSTGTDSYEQYF.

This clonotype has a count of ten or more. The rearrangement joins TRBV5-6 to TRBJ2-7, with 9 bases lining up with TRBD2. The CDR3 totals 14 residues. Looked up from germline, CDR1 is SGHDT and CDR2 is YYEEEE. V shed 4 bases and J 5 bases; nucleotides not matched to a gene: 7. The CDR3 here is CASSVSGSWNEQYF. The CDR3 coding sequence is TGTGCCAGCAGCGTTAGCGGGAGTTGGAACGAGCAGTACTTC. Variable domain in full (rest from reference TRBV5-6 and TRBJ2-7): DAGVTQSPTHLIKTRGQQVTLRCSPKSGHDTVSWYQQALGQGPQFIFQYYEEEERQRGNFPDRFSGHQFPNYSSELNVNALLLGDSALYLCASSVSGSWNEQYFGPGTRLTVT.

This clonotype was found many times. As DNA, the CDR3 is TGTGCCAGTAGCGCTCAGGGGGCGACTGAAGCTTTCTTT. Protein product: CASSAQGATEAFF. The V and J genes are TRBV19 and TRBJ1-1; TRBD1 aligns across 8 bases. From germline, CDR1 is LNHDA and CDR2 SQIVND (reference sequence). The CDR3 contains 13 residues. The V and J ends lost 6 bases and 5 bases, in that order; junction bases with no gene match: 5. Full variable domain (rest looked up from reference TRBV19 and TRBJ1-1): DGGITQSPKYLFRKEGQNVTLSCEQNLNHDAMYWYRQDPGQGLRLIYYSQIVNDFQKGDIAEGYSVSREKKESFPLTVTSAQKNPTAFYLCASSAQGATEAFFGQGTRLTVV.

The sample holds many counts of this clonotype. The chain is built from TRBV20-1 and TRBJ2-7, with D uncertain. Trimming shortened V by 2 bases and J by 4 bases, and 6 bases separated the two germline ends. Per germline, CDR1 DFQATT and CDR2 SNEGSKA (reference sequence). The CDR3 is 11 residues long. CDR3 sequence: CSARMGYEQYF. The CDR3 nucleotides read TGCAGTGCTAGAATGGGGTACGAGCAGTACTTC.

In this sample, this clonotype turned up many times. The chain employs TRBV11-2 and TRBJ2-1; D might be TRBD1 or TRBD2, each matching 5 bases. V lost 5 bases and J 1 base, leaving 15 bases between the germline ends. Germline CDR1 and CDR2: SGHAT and FQNNGV. The CDR3 contains 16 residues. The CDR3 coding sequence is TGTGCCAGCAGCCCCAGTACGGGACGTTCCTACAATGAGCAGTTCTTC. Its translation: CASSPSTGRSYNEQFF.

V and J are TRBV12-3 or TRBV12-4 and TRBJ2-5; TRBD2 matches at 15 bases. The CDR3 contains 14 residues. V shed 6 bases and J 5 bases; nucleotides not matched to a gene: 1. The CDR3 spells CASRGTSGRETQYF. The CDR3 DNA follows: TGTGCCAGCAGGGGGACTAGCGGGAGGGAGACCCAGTACTTC.

This clonotype was recorded many times. J is TRBJ1-1 and V is TRBV5-8, with D hard to call. This CDR3 contains 17 residues. V shed 0 bases and J shed 0 bases, with 15 bases lying between them. Per the germline V gene, CDR1 is SGHTS and CDR2 is YDEGEE. CDR3 sequence reads: CASSLDRPSSLNTEAFF. The CDR3 DNA is TGTGCCAGCAGCTTGGACAGACCCAGCTCTTTGAACACTGAAGCTTTCTTT.

In this sample, this clonotype turned up many times. The rearrangement links TRBV6-1 to TRBJ2-7, with TRBD1 matching 7 bases. The germline gives CDR1 MNHNS, CDR2 SASEGT. This CDR3 has 14 residues. The J segment lost 5 bases and the V segment lost 5 bases, leaving 9 bases of the junction unmatched. This CDR3 reads CASSYLQGWNEQYF. In DNA form, the CDR3 reads TGTGCCAGCAGTTATTTACAGGGGTGGAACGAGCAGTACTTC.

This clonotype appeared a few times. V and J are TRBV5-4 and TRBJ2-3; 7 nucleotides agree with TRBD2. V was pared by 3 bases and J by 2 bases, with 15 bases of the junction left unmatched. Germline-derived CDR1 and CDR2 are SGHNT and YYREEE (reference sequence). This CDR3 comprises 18 residues. The CDR3 DNA reads as TGTGCCAGCAGCTCCCCCATGACCGGGGGGATTAACACAGATACGCAGTATTTT. Translation gives CASSSPMTGGINTDTQYF.

In its sample, this clonotype was seen many times. The rearrangement links TRBV6-1 to TRBJ1-2; TRBD1 matches 8 bases. With V trimmed by 5 bases and J by 5 bases, 7 bases remained unmatched. Germline V gene data show CDR1 as MNHNS and CDR2 as SASEGT. This CDR3 comprises 14 residues. The CDR3 region has the DNA TGTGCCAGCAGTCTGCCGGGACAGGATTATGGCTACACCTTC. It yields the protein CASSLPGQDYGYTF.

This clonotype appeared a few times. The chain uses TRBV20-1 and TRBJ1-4, with D uncertain. Per germline, CDR1 DFQATT and CDR2 SNEGSKA (reference sequence). The germline V and J ends were trimmed by 1 base and 15 bases, with 24 bases remaining between them. The CDR3 is made up of 15 amino acids. CDR3 nucleotide sequence: TGCAGTGCTAGAGCTGAAATTGGACTCGCCAATGGGGTGTTTTTT. Protein sequence: CSARAEIGLANGVFF.

This clonotype was observed at least ten times. The chain links TRBV30 to TRBJ2-7, with 7 bases aligning to TRBD1. The length of the CDR3 is 13 residues. After removal of 0 bases from V and 1 base from J, the junction contained 0 bases not matched to a gene. Per germline, CDR1 GTSNPN and CDR2 SVGIG (reference sequence). CDR3 bases: TGTGCCTGGAGTGTGGGACAGTCCTACGAGCAGTACTTC. Translated: CAWSVGQSYEQYF.

This clonotype was observed many times. CDR3 nucleotides: TGCAGTGCTAGAGACTACTCGTCTAGAGGCTACACCTTC. Its translation is CSARDYSSRGYTF. The genes are TRBV20-1 and TRBJ1-2; no definite D call. Trimming took off 0 bases at V and 8 bases at J, with 13 bases between the two ends. The CDR3 spans 13 residues. Per germline, CDR1 DFQATT and CDR2 SNEGSKA (reference sequence).

Many counts were recorded for this clonotype. The chain links TRBV3-1 to TRBJ2-2, with D perhaps given as TRBD1 or TRBD2 (5 bases each). Per germline, CDR1 LGHDT and CDR2 YNNKEL (reference sequence). V was shortened by 1 base and J by 6 bases, with 9 bases between the two germline ends. The length of the CDR3 is 14 residues. CDR3 in amino acids: CASSQGDRPGELFF. In DNA form, the CDR3 reads TGTGCCAGCAGCCAAGGGGACCGCCCCGGGGAGCTGTTTTTT.

The CDR3 loop is CASNPTVRTSARGTQYF. CDR3 coding DNA: TGTGCCAGCAACCCAACGGTGAGGACTAGCGCGAGGGGGACCCAGTACTTC. This chain connects TRBV28 to TRBJ2-5; 9 nucleotides agree with TRBD2. The CDR3 has 17 residues. Germline lookup yields CDR1 MDHEN and CDR2 SYDVKM. J was trimmed by 7 bases and V by 7 bases; bases with no gene match: 19.

This clonotype has a count of ten or more. The V and J genes are TRBV12-3 or TRBV12-4 and TRBJ1-4, with D possibly being TRBD1 (6 bases). The CDR3 runs 17 residues. V lost 6 bases and J lost 1, with 18 bases in between. The CDR3 spells CASSPTGRTVTNEKLFF. Here the CDR3 DNA reads TGTGCCAGCAGCCCAACGGGGCGGACAGTAACTAATGAAAAACTGTTTTTT.